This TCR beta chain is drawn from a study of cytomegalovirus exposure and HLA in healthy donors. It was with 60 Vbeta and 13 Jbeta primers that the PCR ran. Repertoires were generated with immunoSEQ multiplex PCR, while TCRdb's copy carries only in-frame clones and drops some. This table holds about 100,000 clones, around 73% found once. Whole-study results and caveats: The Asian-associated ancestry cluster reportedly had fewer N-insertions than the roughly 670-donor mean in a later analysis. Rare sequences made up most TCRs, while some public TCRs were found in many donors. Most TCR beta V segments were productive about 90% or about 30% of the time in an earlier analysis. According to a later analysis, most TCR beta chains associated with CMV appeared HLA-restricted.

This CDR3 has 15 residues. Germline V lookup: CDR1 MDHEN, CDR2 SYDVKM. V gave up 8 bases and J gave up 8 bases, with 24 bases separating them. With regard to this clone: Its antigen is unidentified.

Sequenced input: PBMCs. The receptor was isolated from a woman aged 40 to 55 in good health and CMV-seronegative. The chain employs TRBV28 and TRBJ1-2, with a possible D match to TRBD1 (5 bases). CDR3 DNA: TGTGCCAGCCTCAACGCGGGACTACTTAATGGGGGCTACACCTTC. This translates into CASLNAGLLNGGYTF.